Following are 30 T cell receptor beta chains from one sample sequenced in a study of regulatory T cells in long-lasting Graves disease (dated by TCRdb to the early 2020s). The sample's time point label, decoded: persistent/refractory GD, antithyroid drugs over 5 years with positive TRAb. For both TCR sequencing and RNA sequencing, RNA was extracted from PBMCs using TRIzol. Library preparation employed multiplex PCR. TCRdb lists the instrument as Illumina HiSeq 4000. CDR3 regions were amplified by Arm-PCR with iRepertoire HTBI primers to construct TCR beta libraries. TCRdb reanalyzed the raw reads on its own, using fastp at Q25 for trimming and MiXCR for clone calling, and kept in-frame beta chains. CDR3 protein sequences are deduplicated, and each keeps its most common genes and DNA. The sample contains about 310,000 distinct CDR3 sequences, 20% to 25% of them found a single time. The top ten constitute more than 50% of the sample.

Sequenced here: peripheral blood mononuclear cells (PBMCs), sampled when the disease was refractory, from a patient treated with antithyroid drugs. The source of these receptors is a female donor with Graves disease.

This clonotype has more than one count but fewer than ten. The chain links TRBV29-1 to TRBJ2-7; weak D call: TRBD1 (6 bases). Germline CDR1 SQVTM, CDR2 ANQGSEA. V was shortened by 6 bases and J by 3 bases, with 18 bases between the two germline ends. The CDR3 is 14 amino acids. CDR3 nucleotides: TGCAGCGTAGGACAGTTCGAACCCTACTACGAGCAGTACTTC. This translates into CSVGQFEPYYEQYF.

CDR3 in DNA: TGCGCCAGCAGCCAAGCAGATTATGGCTACACCTTC. Amino acid sequence: CASSQADYGYTF. V is TRBV4-3 and J is TRBJ1-2; D gene unclear. The ends were cut back, 1 base at V and 5 bases at J, with 5 bases in the middle. Germline V gene data show CDR1 as LGHNA and CDR2 as YSLEER. This CDR3 spans 12 amino acids.

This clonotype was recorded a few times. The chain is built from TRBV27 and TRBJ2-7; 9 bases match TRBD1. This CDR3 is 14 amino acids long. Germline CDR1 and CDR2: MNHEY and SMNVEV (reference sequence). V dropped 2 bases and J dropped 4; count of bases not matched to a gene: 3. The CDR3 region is CASSLGDRVYEQYF. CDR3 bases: TGTGCCAGCAGTTTAGGGGACAGGGTATACGAGCAGTACTTC.

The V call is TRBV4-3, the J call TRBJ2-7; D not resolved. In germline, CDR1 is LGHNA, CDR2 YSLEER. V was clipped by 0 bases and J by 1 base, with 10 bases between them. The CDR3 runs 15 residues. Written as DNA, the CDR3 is TGCGCCAGCAGCCAAGATCGAGGCAGTTCCTACGAGCAGTACTTC. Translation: CASSQDRGSSYEQYF.

The CDR3 spells CSARGQGSRFGYTF. The CDR3, as DNA: TGCAGTGCTAGAGGACAGGGTAGTAGGTTTGGCTACACCTTC. The chain carries TRBV20-1 and TRBJ1-2; 7 bases are a match to TRBD1. The CDR3 runs 14 residues. Germline-derived CDR1 and CDR2 are DFQATT and SNEGSKA (reference sequence). V lost 1 base to trimming and J lost 7 bases; unmatched junction nucleotides: 9.

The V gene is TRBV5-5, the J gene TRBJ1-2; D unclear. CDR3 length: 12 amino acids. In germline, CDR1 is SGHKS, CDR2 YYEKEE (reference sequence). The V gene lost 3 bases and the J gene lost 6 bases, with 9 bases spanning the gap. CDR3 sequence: CASSSRGNGYTF. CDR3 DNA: TGTGCCAGCAGCTCGCGAGGGAATGGCTACACCTTC.

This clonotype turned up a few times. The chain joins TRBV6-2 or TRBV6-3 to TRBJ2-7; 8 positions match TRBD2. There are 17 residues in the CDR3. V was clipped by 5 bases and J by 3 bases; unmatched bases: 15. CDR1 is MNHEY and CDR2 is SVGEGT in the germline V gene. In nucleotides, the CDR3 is TGTGCCAGCAGTGAAAGTGGACTAGCCGTACTCTACTACGAGCAGTACTTC. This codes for CASSESGLAVLYYEQYF.

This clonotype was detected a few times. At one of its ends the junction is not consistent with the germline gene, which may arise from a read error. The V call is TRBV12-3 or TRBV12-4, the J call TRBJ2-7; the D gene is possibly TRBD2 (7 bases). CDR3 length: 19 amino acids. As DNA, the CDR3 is TGCGCCAGCAGCTTGGCCGGGGCGCGGGGGCAAAATCCCCCCTACGAGCAGTACTTC. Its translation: CASSLAGARGQNPPYEQYF.

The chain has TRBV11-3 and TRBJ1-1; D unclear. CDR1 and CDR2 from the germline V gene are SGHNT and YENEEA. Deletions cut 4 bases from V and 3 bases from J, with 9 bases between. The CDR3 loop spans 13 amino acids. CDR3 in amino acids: CASSSHRDTEAFF. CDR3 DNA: TGTGCCAGCAGCTCACATAGAGACACTGAAGCTTTCTTT. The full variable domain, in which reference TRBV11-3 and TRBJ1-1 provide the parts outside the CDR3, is EAGVVQSPRYKIIEKKQPVAFWCNPISGHNTLYWYLQNLGQGPELLIRYENEEAVDDSQLPKDRFSAERLKGVDSTLKIQPAELGDSAVYLCASSSHRDTEAFFGQGTRLTVV.

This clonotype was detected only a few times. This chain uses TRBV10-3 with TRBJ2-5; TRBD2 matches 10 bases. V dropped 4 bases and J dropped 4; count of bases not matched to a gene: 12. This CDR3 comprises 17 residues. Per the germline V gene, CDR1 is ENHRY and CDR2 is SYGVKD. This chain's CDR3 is CAISGLSLAGDRETQYF. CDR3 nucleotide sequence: TGTGCCATCAGTGGCCTCTCTCTAGCGGGAGATCGAGAGACCCAGTACTTC.

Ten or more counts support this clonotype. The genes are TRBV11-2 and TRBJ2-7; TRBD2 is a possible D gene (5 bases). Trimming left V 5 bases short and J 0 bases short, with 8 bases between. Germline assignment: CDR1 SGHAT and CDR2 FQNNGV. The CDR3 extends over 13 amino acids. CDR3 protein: CASSNRDSYEQYF. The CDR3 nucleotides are TGTGCCAGCAGCAACCGGGACTCCTACGAGCAGTACTTC.

For the CDR3, the DNA is TGTGCCATCGAGGGGGCGGATACGCAGTATTTT. Protein: CAIEGADTQYF. This chain uses TRBV10-3 with TRBJ2-3; 7 nucleotides line up with TRBD1. The germline CDR1 and CDR2 sequences are ENHRY and SYGVKD. This CDR3 contains 11 residues. V shed 8 bases and J 6 bases; nucleotides not matched to a gene: 2.

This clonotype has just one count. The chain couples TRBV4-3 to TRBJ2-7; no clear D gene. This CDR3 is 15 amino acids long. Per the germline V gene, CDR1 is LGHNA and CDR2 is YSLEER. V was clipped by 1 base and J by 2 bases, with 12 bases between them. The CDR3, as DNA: TGCGCCAGCAGCCAAGCCGGCGGTGCCGCCTACGAGCAGTACTTC. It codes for CASSQAGGAAYEQYF.

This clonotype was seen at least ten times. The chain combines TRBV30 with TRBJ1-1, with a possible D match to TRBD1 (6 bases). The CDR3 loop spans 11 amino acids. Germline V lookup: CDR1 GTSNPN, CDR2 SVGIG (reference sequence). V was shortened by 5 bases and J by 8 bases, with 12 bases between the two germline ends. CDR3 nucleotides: TGTGCCTGGGGGAGGACAGTCGAAGCTTTCTTT. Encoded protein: CAWGRTVEAFF. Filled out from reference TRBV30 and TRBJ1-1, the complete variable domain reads SQTIHQWPATLVQPVGSPLSLECTVEGTSNPNLYWYRQAAGRGLQLLFYSVGIGQISSEVPQNLSASRPQDRQFILSSKKLLLSDSGFYLCAWGRTVEAFFGQGTRLTVV.

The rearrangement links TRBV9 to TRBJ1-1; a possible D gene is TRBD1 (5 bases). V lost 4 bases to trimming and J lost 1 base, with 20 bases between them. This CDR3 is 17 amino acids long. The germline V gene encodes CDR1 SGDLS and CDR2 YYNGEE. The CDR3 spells CASSPPSGALQNTEAFF. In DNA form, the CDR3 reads TGTGCCAGCAGCCCACCAAGCGGGGCACTGCAGAACACTGAAGCTTTCTTT.

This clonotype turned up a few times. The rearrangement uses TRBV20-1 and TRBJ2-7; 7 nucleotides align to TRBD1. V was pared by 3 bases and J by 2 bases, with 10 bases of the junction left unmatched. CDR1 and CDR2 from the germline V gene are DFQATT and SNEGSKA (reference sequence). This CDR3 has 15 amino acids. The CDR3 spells CSASRAGGTAYEQYF. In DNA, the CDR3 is TGCAGTGCTAGTAGGGCAGGGGGTACCGCCTACGAGCAGTACTTC.

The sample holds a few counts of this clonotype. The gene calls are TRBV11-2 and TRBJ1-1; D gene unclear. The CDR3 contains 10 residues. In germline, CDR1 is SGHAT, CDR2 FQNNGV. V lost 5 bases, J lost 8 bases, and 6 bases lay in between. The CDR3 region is CASSGREAFF. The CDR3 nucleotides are TGTGCCAGCAGCGGAAGAGAAGCTTTCTTT.

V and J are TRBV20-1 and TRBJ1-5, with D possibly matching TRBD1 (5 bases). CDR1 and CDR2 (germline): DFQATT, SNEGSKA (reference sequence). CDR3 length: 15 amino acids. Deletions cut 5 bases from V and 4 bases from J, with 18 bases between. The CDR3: CSASPPGGLNQPQHF. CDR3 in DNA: TGCAGTGCTTCTCCTCCCGGGGGTTTAAATCAGCCCCAGCATTTT.

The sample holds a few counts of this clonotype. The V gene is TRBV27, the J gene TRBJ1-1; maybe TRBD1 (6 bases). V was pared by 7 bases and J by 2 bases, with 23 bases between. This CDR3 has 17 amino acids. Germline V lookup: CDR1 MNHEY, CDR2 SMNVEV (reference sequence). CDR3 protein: CASTPNRVYTPNTEAFF. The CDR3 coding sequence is TGTGCCAGCACCCCCAACAGGGTCTATACGCCCAACACTGAAGCTTTCTTT.

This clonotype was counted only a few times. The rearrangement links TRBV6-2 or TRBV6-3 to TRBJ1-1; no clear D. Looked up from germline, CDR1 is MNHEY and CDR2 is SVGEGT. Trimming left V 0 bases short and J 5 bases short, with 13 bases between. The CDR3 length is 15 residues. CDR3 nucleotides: TGTGCCAGCAGTTACTCGAGGACCGGAGGGACTGAAGCTTTCTTT. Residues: CASSYSRTGGTEAFF.

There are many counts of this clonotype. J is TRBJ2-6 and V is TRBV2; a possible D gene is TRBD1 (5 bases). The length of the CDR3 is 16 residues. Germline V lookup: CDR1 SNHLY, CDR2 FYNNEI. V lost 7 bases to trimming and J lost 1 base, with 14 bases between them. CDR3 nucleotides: TGTGCCAGCACCGGAGACAGTCCATCTGGGGCCAACGTCCTGACTTTC. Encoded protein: CASTGDSPSGANVLTF.

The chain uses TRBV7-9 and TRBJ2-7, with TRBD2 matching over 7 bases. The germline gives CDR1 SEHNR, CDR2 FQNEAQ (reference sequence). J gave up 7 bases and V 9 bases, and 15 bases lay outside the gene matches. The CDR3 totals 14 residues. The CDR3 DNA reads TGTGCCAGTCATAGCGGGCCTGGCCGGGGGGAGCAGTACTTC. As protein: CASHSGPGRGEQYF.

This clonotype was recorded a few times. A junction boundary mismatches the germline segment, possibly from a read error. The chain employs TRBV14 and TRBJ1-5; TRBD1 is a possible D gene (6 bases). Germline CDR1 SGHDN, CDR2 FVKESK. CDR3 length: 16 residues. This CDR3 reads CATSLHRDTSNQPQHF. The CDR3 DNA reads TGTGCCACCAGCCTCCACCGGGACACGAGCAATCAGCCCCAGCATTTT.

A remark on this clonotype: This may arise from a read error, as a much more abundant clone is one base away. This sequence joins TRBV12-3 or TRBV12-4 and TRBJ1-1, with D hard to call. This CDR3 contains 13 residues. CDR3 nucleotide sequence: TGTGCCAGCAGTTTGAAAGTGAACACTGAAGCTTCCTTT. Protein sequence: CASSLKVNTEASF.

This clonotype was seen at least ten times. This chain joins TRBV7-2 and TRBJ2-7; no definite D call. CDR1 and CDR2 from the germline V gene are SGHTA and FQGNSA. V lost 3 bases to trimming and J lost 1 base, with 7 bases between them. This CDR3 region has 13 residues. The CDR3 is CASSFFGSYEQYF. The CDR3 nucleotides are TGTGCCAGCAGCTTTTTTGGGTCCTACGAGCAGTACTTC.

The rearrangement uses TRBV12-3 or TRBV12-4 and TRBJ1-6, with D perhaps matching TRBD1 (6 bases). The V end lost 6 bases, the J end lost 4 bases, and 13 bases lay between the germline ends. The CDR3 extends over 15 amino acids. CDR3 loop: CASRSGEGYNSPLHF. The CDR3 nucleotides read TGTGCCAGCAGATCAGGGGAAGGATATAATTCACCCCTCCACTTT.

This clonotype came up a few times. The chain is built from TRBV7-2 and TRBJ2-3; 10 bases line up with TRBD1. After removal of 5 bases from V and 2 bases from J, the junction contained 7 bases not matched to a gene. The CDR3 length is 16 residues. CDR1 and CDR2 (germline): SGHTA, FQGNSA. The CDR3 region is CASSRTGGRNTDTQYF. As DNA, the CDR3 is TGTGCCAGCAGCCGGACAGGGGGAAGAAACACAGATACGCAGTATTTT.

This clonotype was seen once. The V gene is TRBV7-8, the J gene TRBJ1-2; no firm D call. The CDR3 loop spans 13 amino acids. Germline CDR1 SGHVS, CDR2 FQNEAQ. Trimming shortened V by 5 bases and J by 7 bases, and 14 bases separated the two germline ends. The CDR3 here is CASSHQEAGGYTF. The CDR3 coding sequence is TGTGCCAGCAGCCATCAGGAGGCAGGTGGCTACACCTTC.

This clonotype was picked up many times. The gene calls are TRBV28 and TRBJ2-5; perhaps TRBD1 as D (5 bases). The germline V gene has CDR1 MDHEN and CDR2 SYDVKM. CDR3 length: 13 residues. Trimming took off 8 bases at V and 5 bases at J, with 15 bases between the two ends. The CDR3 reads CASSAPGLETQYF. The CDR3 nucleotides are TGTGCCAGCTCCGCGCCAGGGTTGGAGACCCAGTACTTC.

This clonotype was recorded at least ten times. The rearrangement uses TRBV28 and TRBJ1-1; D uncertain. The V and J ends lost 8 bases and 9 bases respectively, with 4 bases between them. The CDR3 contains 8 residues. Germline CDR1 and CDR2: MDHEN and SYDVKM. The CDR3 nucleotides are TGTGCCAGCGGTCAAGCTTTCTTT. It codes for CASGQAFF.